The 27 T cell receptor beta chains in this list originate from one sample, sequenced in a study of molecular identifiers for immune sequencing clone quantification. TCRdb reprocessed the PCR reads with MiXCR, giving one entry per CDR3 protein. The top ten clones hold around 0.86% of a sample with approximately 670,000 distinct CDR3 sequences, 15% to 20% of them seen once. Sequenced material: naive CD8+ T cells from blood, with Jurkat cell RNA spiked in. Subset described: FACS-sorted CD8+CD4-CCR7+CD45RA+ naive T cells. These TCRs come from a human donor in good health. Some libraries in this study had Jurkat cell RNA spiked in.

Many counts were recorded for this clonotype. The rearrangement joins TRBV6-5 to TRBJ2-1; D possibly matches TRBD1 or TRBD2 (5 bases each). Germline V gene lookup returns CDR1 MNHEY and CDR2 SVGAGI. The CDR3 has 15 residues. Deletions cut 3 bases from V and 9 bases from J, with 18 bases between. CDR3 residues: CASSYRGVYGPEQFF. The CDR3 nucleotides are TGTGCCAGCAGTTATAGGGGAGTGTATGGGCCTGAGCAGTTCTTC.

This clonotype was detected only a few times. This rearrangement joins TRBV5-1 to TRBJ1-6, with D tentatively TRBD1 (6 bases). CDR1 SGHRS and CDR2 YFSETQ come from the germline V gene. This CDR3 has 16 residues. Trimming stripped 1 base from V and 0 bases from J, with 8 bases between. The CDR3, as DNA: TGCGCCAGCAGCTTGACAGGGTACTCCTATAATTCACCCCTCCACTTT. Encoded protein: CASSLTGYSYNSPLHF.

This clonotype was counted ten times or more. The V call is TRBV7-2, the J call TRBJ1-1; 7 nucleotides line up with TRBD1. V lost 5 bases and J lost 4; bases outside the gene matches: 7. The germline V gene has CDR1 SGHTA and CDR2 FQGNSA. CDR3 length: 14 amino acids. In DNA, the CDR3 is TGTGCCAGCAGCCTTAAAAACAGGGGCACTGAAGCTTTCTTT. This translates into CASSLKNRGTEAFF.

This chain connects TRBV11-2 to TRBJ2-3; 11 positions match TRBD2. The CDR3 spans 17 residues. Unmatched junction bases numbered 13, after V lost 7 bases and J lost 4 bases. The germline V gene encodes CDR1 SGHAT and CDR2 FQNNGV. The CDR3 DNA is TGTGCCAGCACCAACGGGGGACTAGCGGCAATCGCAGATACGCAGTATTTT. Protein: CASTNGGLAAIADTQYF.

As for this clonotype: A clone one base away is much larger, so this may be a read error. V gene TRBV9 combines with J gene TRBJ2-3; TRBD2 aligns across 10 bases. Germline lookup yields CDR1 SGDLS and CDR2 YYNGEE. This CDR3 region has 15 residues. Here the CDR3 reads CASRPLAGVTDTRYF. DNA of the CDR3: TGTGCCAGCAGACCGCTAGCGGGGGTTACAGATACGCGGTATTTT.

At least ten counts were recorded for this clonotype. V gene TRBV27 combines with J gene TRBJ2-7; 11 bases are shared with TRBD2. The germline V gene has CDR1 MNHEY and CDR2 SMNVEV (reference sequence). J lost 3 bases, V lost 6 bases, and 4 bases had no gene match. The length of the CDR3 is 14 residues. CDR3 nucleotide sequence: TGTGCCAGCAGCCGGGGACTAGCGGACTACGAGCAGTACTTC. It yields the protein CASSRGLADYEQYF.

Only a few counts were recorded for this clonotype. J is TRBJ2-1 and V is TRBV19; D is ambiguous. Trimming shortened V by 3 bases and J by 5 bases, and 14 bases separated the two germline ends. The germline CDR1 and CDR2 sequences are LNHDA and SQIVND (reference sequence). The CDR3 sequence is 15 residues long. In DNA, the CDR3 is TGTGCCAGTAGTATCTCATTTCGTCTCCACAATGAGCAGTTCTTC. This encodes CASSISFRLHNEQFF. Variable domain in full (rest from reference TRBV19 and TRBJ2-1): DGGITQSPKYLFRKEGQNVTLSCEQNLNHDAMYWYRQDPGQGLRLIYYSQIVNDFQKGDIAEGYSVSREKKESFPLTVTSAQKNPTAFYLCASSISFRLHNEQFFGPGTRLTVL.

This clonotype was counted only a few times. The chain has TRBV18 and TRBJ1-4; D remains unclear. Germline V gives CDR1 KGHSH, CDR2 LQKENI. CDR3 length: 15 amino acids. The V and J ends lost 3 bases and 3 bases respectively, with 11 bases between them. The CDR3 DNA is TGTGCCAGCTCACCGGAGGGCAGTCCTAATGAAAAACTGTTTTTT. Translation gives CASSPEGSPNEKLFF.

In this sample, this clonotype turned up many times. J is TRBJ2-1 and V is TRBV15, with 7 nucleotides matching TRBD1. The germline gives CDR1 LNHNV, CDR2 YYDKDF (reference sequence). The length of the CDR3 is 14 residues. Trimming at V came to 5 bases and at J to 4 bases, leaving 5 bases not matched to a gene. The CDR3 DNA sequence: TGTGCCACCAGCCCTTGGACAGGTTACAATGAGCAGTTCTTC. Amino acid sequence: CATSPWTGYNEQFF.

DNA for the CDR3: TGCAGTGCTAGAGATGGGGCGGGAGGTGCCTACGAGCAGTACTTC. Amino acid sequence: CSARDGAGGAYEQYF. V usage is TRBV20-1 and J usage is TRBJ2-7; 8 positions agree with TRBD2. Germline V CDR1 and CDR2: DFQATT, SNEGSKA (reference sequence). The CDR3 spans 15 residues. V was clipped by 0 bases and J by 2 bases; unmatched bases: 6.

Worth noting for this clonotype: A much larger clone lies one base from this, so it may be a read error. The rearrangement joins TRBV20-1 to TRBJ2-7; 7 bases align to TRBD1. Germline loops: CDR1 DFQATT, CDR2 SNEGSKA (reference sequence). This CDR3 has 11 amino acids. The CDR3 bases are TGCAGTGCCCAGACAGGGTACGAGCGGTACTTC. It encodes CSAQTGYERYF.

This clonotype was detected ten times or more. The chain combines TRBV28 with TRBJ2-1; D ambiguous. CDR3 length: 15 amino acids. Germline CDR1 reads MDHEN; CDR2 reads SYDVKM. V was clipped by 3 bases and J by 0 bases, with 9 bases between them. The CDR3 DNA is TGTGCCAGCAGTTTTTTAGGGCCCTCCTACAATGAGCAGTTCTTC. Its protein product is CASSFLGPSYNEQFF.

Comment on this clonotype: This clone may be a read error of a much larger clone one base away. This chain connects TRBV4-2 to TRBJ2-4, with 11 bases identical to TRBD1. CDR3 size: 17 residues. Germline lookup yields CDR1 LGHNA and CDR2 YNFKEQ. The CDR3 DNA reads TGTGCCCGCAGCCAAGGGACAGGGGGTCTTGGCAAAAACATTCAGTACTTC. Translating gives CARSQGTGGLGKNIQYF.

This clonotype came up many times. The V gene is TRBV7-9, the J gene TRBJ2-3; 7 nucleotides line up with TRBD1. The length of the CDR3 is 15 residues. Germline assignment: CDR1 SEHNR and CDR2 FQNEAQ (reference sequence). Unmatched junction bases numbered 5, after V lost 5 bases and J lost 0 bases. The CDR3 sequence is CASSRQGISTDTQYF. The CDR3 DNA reads TGTGCCAGCAGCAGACAGGGTATTAGCACAGATACGCAGTATTTT. Drawing the rest from reference TRBV7-9 and TRBJ2-3, the complete variable domain is DTGVSQNPRHKITKRGQNVTFRCDPISEHNRLYWYRQTLGQGPEFLTYFQNEAQLEKSRLLSDRFSAERPKGSFSTLEIQRTEQGDSAMYLCASSRQGISTDTQYFGPGTRLTVL.

As to this clonotype: The junction departs from the called germline gene at one end, perhaps through a read error. The rearrangement uses TRBV27 and TRBJ2-5; no clear D gene. The CDR3 has 15 residues. The germline gives CDR1 MNHEY, CDR2 SMNVEV (reference sequence). The CDR3 DNA is TGTGCCGGCAGTTTTTTCTCGACATTGGGGGAGACCCAGTACTTC. Amino acids: CAGSFFSTLGETQYF.

Regarding this clonotype: A far bigger clonotype differs at one base, so this is likely a read error. The gene calls are TRBV6-2 or TRBV6-3 and TRBJ1-1; D unclear. V shed 6 bases and J shed 4 bases, with 9 bases lying between them. CDR3 size: 12 residues. Germline CDR1 reads MNHEY; CDR2 reads SVGEGT. CDR3 nucleotide sequence: TGTGCCAGCAGCCCCGACGTCACTGAAGCTTTCTTT. This translates into CASSPDVTEAFF.

J is TRBJ2-7 and V is TRBV6-2 or TRBV6-3; D might be TRBD1 or TRBD2, each matching 6 bases. V was shortened by 2 bases and J by 6 bases, with 11 bases between the two germline ends. The germline CDR1 and CDR2 sequences are MNHEY and SVGEGT. CDR3 length equals 13 residues. The CDR3 region is CASSYGGLCEQYF. The CDR3 DNA reads as TGTGCCAGCAGTTACGGGGGGCTCTGCGAGCAGTACTTC.

The sample holds a few counts of this clonotype. Mismatch with germline at one junction end may stem from a read error. This sequence joins TRBV7-2 and TRBJ2-7; 8 bases agree with TRBD1. The CDR3 sequence is 15 residues long. Looked up from germline, CDR1 is SGHTA and CDR2 is FQGNSA. CDR3 in amino acids: CASGLDRGPSYEQYF. In DNA, the CDR3 is TGTGCCAGCGGCTTAGACAGGGGCCCCTCCTACGAGCAGTACTTC. Combining the CDR3 with reference TRBV7-2 and TRBJ2-7 gives the whole variable domain GAGVSQSPSNKVTEKGKDVELRCDPISGHTALYWYRQSLGQGLEFLIYFQGNSAPDKSGLPSDRFSAERTGGSVSTLTIQRTQQEDSAVYLCASGLDRGPSYEQYFGPGTRLTVT.

This clonotype was detected many times. The chain links TRBV18 to TRBJ2-7, with 9 nucleotides matching TRBD2. V trimming: 3 bases; J trimming: 6 bases; junction bases outside the gene matches: 12. Per the germline V gene, CDR1 is KGHSH and CDR2 is LQKENI. This CDR3 region has 16 residues. The CDR3 DNA reads as TGTGCCAGCTCACCTAAGCGGGAGGCCCTCCGGGGCGAGCAGTACTTC. Translating it yields CASSPKREALRGEQYF.

This clonotype has at least ten counts. The chain employs TRBV7-6 and TRBJ2-3; no clear D. V was shortened by 0 bases and J by 1 base, with 11 bases between the two germline ends. This CDR3 is built from 16 residues. Per the germline V gene, CDR1 is SGHVS and CDR2 is FNYEAQ. Here the CDR3 DNA reads TGTGCCAGCAGCTTAGCCGGTGTACGGGGCACAGATACGCAGTATTTT. This translates into CASSLAGVRGTDTQYF.

The chain has TRBV18 and TRBJ2-3; 10 positions agree with TRBD1. The junction had 12 bases not matched to a gene; V was cut back by 5 bases and J by 1 base. This CDR3 is 18 amino acids long. Germline V gene sequence: CDR1 KGHSH, CDR2 LQKENI. The CDR3 DNA sequence: TGTGCCAGCTCAACCCAAGGGACAGGGGAGAGTGGCACAGATACGCAGTATTTT. Its translation is CASSTQGTGESGTDTQYF. Using reference TRBV18 and TRBJ2-3 for the parts outside the CDR3, the full variable domain is NAGVMQNPRHLVRRRGQEARLRCSPMKGHSHVYWYRQLPEEGLKFMVYLQKENIIDESGMPKERFSAEFPKEGPSILRIQQVVRGDSAAYFCASSTQGTGESGTDTQYFGPGTRLTVL.

This clonotype was found a few times. The V call is TRBV7-6, the J call TRBJ1-1, with a possible D match to TRBD1 (6 bases). This CDR3 has 13 residues. The V gene's germline CDR1 is SGHVS and CDR2 FNYEAQ. The V end lost 5 bases, the J end lost 8 bases, and 15 bases lay between the germline ends. CDR3 in amino acids: CASSPEAGVEAFF. CDR3 coding DNA: TGTGCCAGCAGCCCGGAGGCAGGGGTGGAAGCTTTCTTT.

This rearrangement joins TRBV6-2 or TRBV6-3 to TRBJ2-1, with TRBD2 matching over 13 bases. V lost 5 bases to trimming and J lost 3 bases; unmatched junction nucleotides: 10. The CDR3 has 18 residues. Germline V gene lookup returns CDR1 MNHEY and CDR2 SVGEGT. In DNA form, the CDR3 reads TGTGCCAGCAGTCCCCTCGGACTAGCGGGAGATGGCTACAATGAGCAGTTCTTC. Its protein is CASSPLGLAGDGYNEQFF.

This clonotype was seen a few times. The rearrangement joins TRBV27 to TRBJ2-1, with 8 bases matching TRBD2. The V gene's germline CDR1 is MNHEY and CDR2 SMNVEV (reference sequence). Losses at the gene ends were 7 bases for V and 6 bases for J; bases not matched to a gene: 5. This CDR3 has 13 residues. The CDR3 here is CASTGLAGNEQFF. Written as DNA, the CDR3 is TGTGCCAGCACAGGACTAGCAGGCAATGAGCAGTTCTTC.

At least ten counts were recorded for this clonotype. The chain joins TRBV4-3 to TRBJ2-2, with 7 bases lining up with TRBD2. Trimming at V came to 0 bases and at J to 5 bases, leaving 9 bases not matched to a gene. CDR1 is LGHNA and CDR2 is YSLEER in the germline V gene. The CDR3 has 17 amino acids. The CDR3 DNA follows: TGCGCCAGCAGCCAAGATTCCTCCAGCGGGGCTACCGGGGAGCTGTTTTTT. Translated, it gives CASSQDSSSGATGELFF.

This clonotype was counted a few times. V is TRBV5-6 and J is TRBJ2-7, with 10 nucleotides matching TRBD2. Germline CDR1 reads SGHDT; CDR2 reads YYEEEE. V trimming: 1 base; J trimming: 7 bases; junction bases outside the gene matches: 14. CDR3 size: 17 residues. The CDR3 DNA follows: TGTGCCAGCAGCTTGTTTCTAGCGGGAGCCAGAAACGAGGAGCAGTACTTC. Its protein product is CASSLFLAGARNEEQYF.

At least ten counts were recorded for this clonotype. The chain combines TRBV4-1 with TRBJ2-2; D not resolved. Germline assignment: CDR1 MGHRA and CDR2 YSYEKL. V lost 0 bases and J lost 1, with 6 bases in between. This CDR3 is built from 15 residues. Here the CDR3 reads CASSQEHLNTGELFF. The DNA of the CDR3 is TGCGCCAGCAGCCAAGAACACTTGAACACCGGGGAGCTGTTTTTT.